A selection of T cell receptor beta chains follows, all from one sample in a study of beta chain features in type 1 diabetes. TCRdb's copy holds only in-frame clones and misses some; the assay was immunoSEQ multiplex PCR. The sample lists 95,000 to 150,000 clones, approximately 16% seen once, with around 2.5% in the top ten. What was sequenced was central memory CD4+ T cells from blood. Every receptor here comes from a man aged 25 to 45 with type 1 diabetes. Both conserved end residues are part of each CDR3. The D gene is left open where the match is weak. Clone size, where shown, is once, few, many, or a class for clones that have expanded.

V	J	D	size	DNA	CDR3
TRBV7-8	TRBJ2-1	TRBD2	-	TGTGCCAGCAGCGCCCGGGACGGGGAGGGCAATGAGCAGTTCTTC	CASSARDGEGNEQFF
TRBV29-1	TRBJ2-5	TRBD1	many	TGCAGCGTTGAGACACAGGGGACGGAGACCCAGTACTTC	CSVETQGTETQYF
TRBV7-2	TRBJ2-5	-	few	TGTGCCAGCAGCTACCAGGAGGGGGTTCAAGAGACCCAGTACTTC	CASSYQEGVQETQYF
TRBV7-2	TRBJ1-2	-	-	TGTGCCAGCGCAGACAGGCGATTGAACTATGGCTACACCTTC	CASADRRLNYGYTF
TRBV28	TRBJ1-2	-	-	TGTGCCAGCAGCTCGACAGAAGCCTATGGCTACACCTTC	CASSSTEAYGYTF
TRBV11-2	TRBJ2-3	-	few	TGTGCCAGCAGCGCCGGACTTTACACAGATACGCAGTATTTT	CASSAGLYTDTQYF
TRBV29-1	TRBJ2-1	TRBD1	few	TGCAGCGTCGATCAACGGACAGGGGCGAATGAGCAGTTCTTC	CSVDQRTGANEQFF
TRBV28	TRBJ2-4	-	few	TGTGCCAGCAGTTTAGTGGGGAGAGGGGACATTCAGTACTTC	CASSLVGRGDIQYF
TRBV29-1	TRBJ2-7	-	-	TGCAGCGGAGGGGACTACGAGCAGTACTTC	CSGGDYEQYF
TRBV6-5	TRBJ2-5	TRBD2	-	TGTGCCAGCAGTTATTGGACTAGCGGGGATCAAGAGACCCAGTACTTC	CASSYWTSGDQETQYF
TRBV7-6	TRBJ2-4	TRBD1	-	TGTGCCAGCAGCCCAGACAGGGTTACAAACATTCAGTACTTC	CASSPDRVTNIQYF
TRBV28	TRBJ2-7	TRBD1	few	TGTGCCAGCAGTTTTTCCTCCACCGGGACAGAGTACTTC	CASSFSSTGTEYF
TRBV15	TRBJ1-3	-	few	TGTGCCACCAGCAGAGATGGGGGCAGAAGAAACACCATATATTTT	CATSRDGGRRNTIYF
TRBV5-4	TRBJ2-2	-	few	TGTGCCAGCAGCTTGGGATTGGCGAACACCGGGGAGCTGTTTTTT	CASSLGLANTGELFF
TRBV11-2	TRBJ2-2	-	-	TGTGCCAGCAGCCCGGGTTACACCGGGGAGCTGTTTTTT	CASSPGYTGELFF
TRBV7-2	TRBJ2-7	-	few	TGTGCCAGCAGCTCGGCCGGGATCTCCTACGAGCAGTACTTC	CASSSAGISYEQYF
TRBV29-1	TRBJ2-3	TRBD2	many	TGCAGCGTTGGAGCGGGGGGCACAGATACGCAGTATTTT	CSVGAGGTDTQYF
TRBV6-5	TRBJ1-1	-	few	TGTGCCAGCAGATTCCGCGGGGGCAGAGAGACTGAAGCTTTCTTT	CASRFRGGRETEAFF
TRBV4-3	TRBJ2-1	-	few	TGCGCCAGCAGCCAACAAGAGGGGAATGAGCAGTTCTTC	CASSQQEGNEQFF
TRBV29-1	TRBJ2-2	-	few	TGCAGCGCCCGCCCAGATACCGGGGAGCTGTTTTTT	CSARPDTGELFF
TRBV7-9	TRBJ1-2	TRBD1	-	TGTGCCAGCAGCCCGCAGTTAGGGGGCGACTATGGCTACACCTTC	CASSPQLGGDYGYTF
TRBV4-3	TRBJ2-7	-	few	TGCGCCAGCAGCCAAGGACTGAATTCCTACGAGCAGTACTTC	CASSQGLNSYEQYF
TRBV2	TRBJ2-2	-	-	TGTGCCAGCAGAGCTGAACAGAACACCGGGGAGCTGTTTTTT	CASRAEQNTGELFF
TRBV4-3	TRBJ2-3	-	many	TGCGCCAGCAGCGAGACAGGGCGGGGGGATACGCAGTATTTT	CASSETGRGDTQYF
TRBV7-2	TRBJ2-5	TRBD1	-	TGTGCCAGCAGCTCAAACAGGGGCCAAGAGACCCAGTACTTC	CASSSNRGQETQYF
TRBV11-2	TRBJ2-5	-	-	TGTGCCAGCAGCTTAGCCCGACCGCGGGTGGAGACCCAGTACTTC	CASSLARPRVETQYF
TRBV30	TRBJ2-7	-	-	TGTGCCTTTAACATACCGGGACCTTACGAGCAGTACTTC	CAFNIPGPYEQYF
TRBV7-3	TRBJ2-5	TRBD2	few	TGTGCCAGCAGCTTCCATCGACGAGCGGGGGGAGAAGAGACCCAGTACTTC	CASSFHRRAGGEETQYF
TRBV5-1	TRBJ1-4	TRBD1	many	TGCGCCAGCAGCTTCGGGACAGGGGATACGGAACTGTTTTTT	CASSFGTGDTELFF